Below are 26 T cell receptor beta chains sequenced from a single sample in a study of Graves' ophthalmopathy and Graves' hyperthyroidism (dated by TCRdb to 2016 to 2019). TCRdb records Illumina HiSeq 2000 as the sequencer. TCR beta CDR3 regions were amplified from RNA transcripts for repertoire sequencing. The first round of RT-PCR was done with HTBI primers and the Qiagen OneStep RT-PCR kit, and was followed by a second round of multiplex PCR, then size selection and purification. The public reads were reanalyzed by TCRdb: fastp trimming at Q25, MiXCR alignment, in-frame beta chains only. Each entry merges the rows of one CDR3 protein and shows their most common DNA and genes. The table for this sample lists over a million distinct CDR3 sequences; 36% of them were counted only once. The ten largest clones take up around 10% of the sample. Input material: peripheral blood or thyroid tissue (not recorded which). These receptors were taken from an adult man with Graves' hyperthyroidism.

This clonotype was counted once. A far more abundant clone sits one base away, making this likely a read error. The V and J genes are TRBV12-3 or TRBV12-4 and TRBJ2-5; unclear D gene. The CDR3 contains 12 residues. CDR3 protein: CAGSLRAETQYF. In DNA, the CDR3 is TGTGCCGGCAGTTTACGGGCAGAGACCCAGTACTTC.

This clonotype was picked up a small number of times. The J gene is TRBJ1-5, the V gene TRBV10-3; 7 bases fit TRBD1. The CDR3 length is 14 residues. V was clipped by 11 bases and J by 7 bases; unmatched bases: 14. CDR1 is ENHRY and CDR2 is SYGVKD in the germline V gene. CDR3 coding DNA: TGTGCCTCAGCCCGGGACAGAGAACGACAGCCCCAGCATTTT. Amino acids: CASARDRERQPQHF.

The chain has TRBV20-1 and TRBJ1-3; 7 nucleotides agree with TRBD1. This CDR3 has 15 residues. J gave up 0 bases and V 6 bases, and 8 bases lay outside the gene matches. CDR1 is DFQATT, CDR2 SNEGSKA, per germline (reference sequence). The CDR3 protein is CSAPAGDSSGNTIYF. Written as DNA, the CDR3 is TGCAGTGCCCCCGCAGGGGACAGCTCTGGAAACACCATATATTTT.

The chain carries TRBV12-3 or TRBV12-4 and TRBJ1-1; 11 nucleotides agree with TRBD1. Trimming took 6 bases from V and 5 from J; bases not matched to a gene: 14. This CDR3 comprises 17 residues. CDR3 nucleotide sequence: TGTGCCAGCAGCCCGGACAGGGGGCAAAGTCCGAAGACTGAAGCTTTCTTT. Its protein is CASSPDRGQSPKTEAFF.

The rearrangement joins TRBV30 to TRBJ1-1; D gene unclear. Per the germline V gene, CDR1 is GTSNPN and CDR2 is SVGIG (reference sequence). With 8 bases removed from V and 1 base from J, the gap between germline ends came to 11 bases. This CDR3 contains 12 residues. DNA for the CDR3: TGTGCCATCCCAGGCCCGAACACTGAAGCTTTCTTT. It yields the protein CAIPGPNTEAFF.

J is TRBJ1-6 and V is TRBV12-3 or TRBV12-4, with D possibly being TRBD1 (5 bases). The CDR3 length is 14 residues. V was clipped by 6 bases and J by 6 bases, with 12 bases between them. The CDR3 nucleotides are TGTGCCAGCAGGGTGGGGCAGAGTAATTCACCCCTCCACTTT. This gives the protein CASRVGQSNSPLHF.

This clonotype has at least ten counts. J is TRBJ1-6 and V is TRBV10-3; TRBD1 agrees at 7 bases. CDR1 is ENHRY, CDR2 SYGVKD, per germline. The CDR3 runs to 14 residues. Losses at the gene ends were 5 bases for V and 7 bases for J; bases not matched to a gene: 5. The DNA for the CDR3 is TGTGCCATCAGTATTGACAGGGCGAATTCACCCCTCCACTTT. Amino acid sequence: CAISIDRANSPLHF.

This clonotype was seen many times. The chain has TRBV20-1 and TRBJ2-5, with a possible D match to TRBD2 (5 bases). Germline-derived CDR1 and CDR2 are DFQATT and SNEGSKA (reference sequence). V was trimmed by 0 bases and J by 5 bases, leaving 13 bases between them. The CDR3 sequence is 14 residues long. The CDR3 here is CSARDPRAGETQYF. The DNA for the CDR3 is TGCAGTGCTAGAGATCCGAGGGCTGGTGAGACCCAGTACTTC.

This clonotype was detected many times. The chain recombines TRBV19 with TRBJ1-1; no clear D gene. From germline, CDR1 is LNHDA and CDR2 SQIVND (reference sequence). The CDR3 length is 14 residues. The CDR3 nucleotides read TGTGTACCGGCCTCGGGCGAGGCGAACACTGAAGCTTTCTTT. It yields the protein CVPASGEANTEAFF.

This rearrangement joins TRBV29-1 to TRBJ1-2; no reliable D call. The CDR3 contains 12 residues. V was cut by 3 bases and J by 1 base, with 6 bases left in between. Germline lookup yields CDR1 SQVTM and CDR2 ANQGSEA. CDR3 DNA: TGCAGCGTTGAGCGGGTTAACTATGGCTACACCTTC. It codes for CSVERVNYGYTF.

This clonotype was seen only a few times. The chain has TRBV4-1 and TRBJ2-6, with TRBD1 identical over 9 bases. This CDR3 has 16 residues. The J segment lost 0 bases and the V segment lost 6 bases, leaving 3 bases of the junction unmatched. Per germline, CDR1 MGHRA and CDR2 YSYEKL. The DNA for the CDR3 is TGCGCCAGCAGAGAGACAGGGGGCTCTGGGGCCAACGTCCTGACTTTC. Protein: CASRETGGSGANVLTF.

A single count supports this clonotype. A read error is possible here, since a much larger clone lies one base away. The V and J genes are TRBV20-1 and TRBJ1-5; D possibly corresponds to TRBD1 (5 bases). The V gene's germline CDR1 is DFQATT and CDR2 SNEGSKA (reference sequence). The CDR3 is 12 amino acids. Here the CDR3 reads CSASSGDQPRHF. The CDR3 nucleotides are TGCAGTGCTAGCTCGGGGGATCAGCCCCGGCATTTT.

The chain combines TRBV20-1 with TRBJ2-7, with 11 nucleotides matching TRBD2. CDR1 is DFQATT and CDR2 is SNEGSKA in the germline V gene (reference sequence). The CDR3 has 14 amino acids. The junction had 7 bases not matched to a gene; V was cut back by 4 bases and J by 5 bases. This CDR3 reads CSATRPGLADEQYF. CDR3 coding DNA: TGCAGTGCTACCCGCCCGGGACTAGCGGACGAGCAGTACTTC.

The rearrangement joins TRBV5-1 to TRBJ2-5; 9 nucleotides align to TRBD1. Germline CDR1 SGHRS, CDR2 YFSETQ. V trimming: 5 bases; J trimming: 2 bases; junction bases outside the gene matches: 10. The CDR3 loop spans 16 amino acids. The CDR3 sequence is CASRTTGTGIQETQYF. The DNA of the CDR3 is TGCGCCAGCAGAACTACCGGGACAGGGATTCAAGAGACCCAGTACTTC.

The chain combines TRBV14 with TRBJ2-2; TRBD2 agrees at 8 bases. The CDR3 is made up of 17 amino acids. From germline, CDR1 is SGHDN and CDR2 FVKESK. The V segment lost 0 bases and the J segment 0 bases; nucleotides outside the gene matches: 3. CDR3 in amino acids: CASSQDSGRANTGELFF. The CDR3 region has the DNA TGTGCCAGCAGCCAAGATTCCGGGAGGGCGAACACCGGGGAGCTGTTTTTT.

As to this clonotype: Just one base apart from a much larger clone, this may be a read error. The J gene is TRBJ2-7, the V gene TRBV10-3; the match to TRBD2 covers 13 bases. The CDR3 is 14 amino acids. Germline assignment: CDR1 ENHRY and CDR2 SYGVKD. CDR3 region: CATGLAGLSCEQYF. The CDR3 nucleotides read TGTGCCACGGGACTAGCGGGGCTCTCCTGCGAGCAGTACTTC.

The V and J genes are TRBV10-3 and TRBJ2-5; no reliable D call. The CDR3 is made up of 11 amino acids. V was pared by 10 bases and J by 4 bases, with 10 bases between. The germline gives CDR1 ENHRY, CDR2 SYGVKD. CDR3 region: CANGALETQYF. The CDR3, as DNA: TGTGCCAATGGTGCGTTAGAGACCCAGTACTTC.

The chain is built from TRBV14 and TRBJ1-5; D unclear. Germline-derived CDR1 and CDR2 are SGHDN and FVKESK. The length of the CDR3 is 13 residues. Between the trimmed V and J ends, which lost 4 bases and 11 bases, there was a span of 15 bases. CDR3 in amino acids: CASSRGMRETQHF. CDR3 nucleotide sequence: TGTGCCAGCAGCCGAGGCATGAGGGAGACCCAGCATTTT. Variable domain in full (rest from reference TRBV14 and TRBJ1-5): EAGVTQFPSHSVIEKGQTVTLRCDPISGHDNLYWYRRVMGKEIKFLLHFVKESKQDESGMPNNRFLAERTGGTYSTLKVQPAELEDSGVYFCASSRGMRETQHFGDGTRLSIL.

This clonotype has a single count. This rearrangement joins TRBV15 to TRBJ1-5; 7 nucleotides agree with TRBD1. Unmatched junction bases numbered 20, after V lost 3 bases and J lost 6 bases. Germline V gene data show CDR1 as LNHNV and CDR2 as YYDKDF (reference sequence). This CDR3 is built from 19 residues. The chain's CDR3 is CATSSASGGVQGNGQPQHF. The CDR3 DNA is TGTGCCACCAGCAGTGCTAGTGGGGGGGTACAGGGGAATGGTCAGCCCCAGCATTTT. Combining the CDR3 with reference TRBV15 and TRBJ1-5 gives the whole variable domain DAMVIQNPRYQVTQFGKPVTLSCSQTLNHNVMYWYQQKSSQAPKLLFHYYDKDFNNEADTPDNFQSRRPNTSFCFLDIRSPGLGDTAMYLCATSSASGGVQGNGQPQHFGDGTRLSIL.

As to this clonotype: This may be a read error, as it is one base from a much larger clone. The CDR3 is CAIGRGSHYNSPLHF. The CDR3 DNA sequence: TGTGCCATCGGGAGGGGCAGTCACTATAATTCACCCCTCCACTTT. The V call is TRBV10-3, the J call TRBJ1-6, with a weak D call TRBD1 (5 bases). Germline V CDR1 and CDR2: ENHRY, SYGVKD. V was clipped by 8 bases and J by 3 bases, with 14 bases between them. The CDR3 runs 15 residues.

This clonotype was observed at least ten times. The genes are TRBV15 and TRBJ1-1; TRBD1 agrees at 9 bases. The CDR3 has 14 amino acids. Germline assignment: CDR1 LNHNV and CDR2 YYDKDF (reference sequence). V was clipped by 5 bases and J by 6 bases; unmatched bases: 7. CDR3 sequence: CATSRDRVVPEAFF. The CDR3 DNA is TGTGCCACCAGCCGGGACAGGGTGGTCCCTGAAGCTTTCTTT.

This clonotype has a handful of counts. The gene calls are TRBV24-1 and TRBJ2-6; D might be TRBD1 (5 bases). The ends were cut back, 2 bases at V and 2 bases at J, with 6 bases in the middle. The CDR3 spans 15 residues. Germline V gene sequence: CDR1 KGHDR, CDR2 SFDVKD. Here the CDR3 DNA reads TGTGCCACCAGTGATTGGGGCCCTGGGGCCAACGTCCTGACTTTC. Its protein product is CATSDWGPGANVLTF.

The chain is built from TRBV12-3 or TRBV12-4 and TRBJ2-5, with 9 positions matching TRBD2. The trim removed 7 bases at V and 4 bases at J, leaving 13 bases unmatched. The CDR3 is 16 residues long. The CDR3 loop is CASTYSLLTSGETQYF. The CDR3 nucleotides read TGTGCCAGCACATACTCTTTGTTGACTAGCGGAGAGACCCAGTACTTC.

A few counts support this clonotype. V gene TRBV20-1 combines with J gene TRBJ2-7; D tentatively fits TRBD1 or TRBD2 (7 bases each). Trimming removed 0 bases at V and 6 bases at J, with 18 bases between. The CDR3 has 15 amino acids. From germline, CDR1 is DFQATT and CDR2 SNEGSKA (reference sequence). CDR3 in DNA: TGCAGTGCTAGAGATCTACTTCAGGGGGAGGGCGAGCAGTACTTC. As protein: CSARDLLQGEGEQYF.

Only a few counts were recorded for this clonotype. V gene TRBV18 combines with J gene TRBJ1-4, with D tentatively TRBD1 (5 bases). CDR3 length equals 11 residues. Trimming stripped 3 bases from V and 12 bases from J, with 8 bases between. Germline values: CDR1 KGHSH, CDR2 LQKENI. The DNA for the CDR3 is TGTGCCAGCTCACCGGGGCCCCAACTGTTTTTT. It translates to CASSPGPQLFF.

The chain uses TRBV6-5 and TRBJ2-3, with TRBD1 identical over 7 bases. The CDR3 is made up of 15 amino acids. The junction had 5 bases not matched to a gene; V was cut back by 4 bases and J by 1 base. Per germline, CDR1 MNHEY and CDR2 SVGAGI. The CDR3 coding sequence is TGTGCCAGCAGTTTATCCGGGACAGGCACAGATACGCAGTATTTT. Translated, it gives CASSLSGTGTDTQYF.